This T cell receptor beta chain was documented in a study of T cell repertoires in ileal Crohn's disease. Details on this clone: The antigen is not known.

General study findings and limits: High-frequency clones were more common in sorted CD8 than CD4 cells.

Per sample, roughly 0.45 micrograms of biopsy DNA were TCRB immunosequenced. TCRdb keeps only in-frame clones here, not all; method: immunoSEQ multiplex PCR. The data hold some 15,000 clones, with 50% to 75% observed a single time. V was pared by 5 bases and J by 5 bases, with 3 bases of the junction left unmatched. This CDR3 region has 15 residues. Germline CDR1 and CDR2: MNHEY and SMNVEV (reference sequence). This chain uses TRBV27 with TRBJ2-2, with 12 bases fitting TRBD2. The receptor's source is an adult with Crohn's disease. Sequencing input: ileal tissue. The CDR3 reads CASSGGTSGTGELFF. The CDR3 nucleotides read TGTGCCAGCAGTGGAGGGACTAGCGGGACCGGGGAGCTGTTTTTT.